The 20 T cell receptor beta chains below all came from one sample that was sequenced in a study of cytomegalovirus exposure and HLA in healthy donors. A multiplex PCR was run with 60 Vbeta primers and 13 Jbeta primers. Here immunoSEQ multiplex PCR was the method, and the copy in TCRdb shows in-frame clones only, minus some. The table includes over 100,000 clones, roughly four fifths detected once. The sequencing input was PBMCs. These TCRs come from a woman in her 50s in good health and CMV-seropositive.

V and J are TRBV28 and TRBJ2-7; the match to TRBD1 covers 7 bases. This CDR3 is 13 amino acids long. J lost 3 bases, V lost 7 bases, and 6 bases had no gene match. Looked up from germline, CDR1 is MDHEN and CDR2 is SYDVKM. CDR3 nucleotides: TGTGCCAGCACCCCCGGGACAGACTACGAGCAGTACTTC. Its protein product is CASTPGTDYEQYF.

The gene calls are TRBV5-4 and TRBJ2-3; a weak D match, TRBD1 (6 bases). The V gene's germline CDR1 is SGHNT and CDR2 YYREEE (reference sequence). Trimming took off 2 bases at V and 0 bases at J, with 25 bases between the two ends. This CDR3 region has 20 residues. CDR3 sequence: CASSLGAASWGRPSTDTQYF. The CDR3 DNA is TGTGCCAGCAGCTTAGGCGCGGCTAGCTGGGGGCGCCCTAGCACAGATACGCAGTATTTT.

The chain joins TRBV9 to TRBJ2-1, with D uncertain. In germline, CDR1 is SGDLS, CDR2 YYNGEE. The CDR3 spans 14 residues. Trimming cost V 0 bases and J 6 bases, with 10 bases left between them. In DNA form, the CDR3 reads TGTGCCAGCAGCGTAGATCTGAGGTTCAATGAGCAGTTCTTC. It specifies CASSVDLRFNEQFF.

This clone was counted once. The chain recombines TRBV4-2 with TRBJ1-4; 7 bases map to TRBD1. Germline CDR1 is LGHNA and CDR2 is YNFKEQ. Trimming removed 1 base from V and 3 bases from J; junction bases left unmatched: 14. The CDR3 length is 19 residues. In DNA form, the CDR3 reads TGTGCCAGCAGCCAAGGGGTCTGGCAGGGGGGAGCGTCTAATGAAAAACTGTTTTTT. Its translation: CASSQGVWQGGASNEKLFF.

The chain couples TRBV5-6 to TRBJ2-3; 11 nucleotides agree with TRBD2. The CDR3 consists of 16 residues. V shed 4 bases, J shed 7 bases, and the junction held 11 bases outside the gene matches. Looked up from germline, CDR1 is SGHDT and CDR2 is YYEEEE. The CDR3 protein is CASSPSRASGGHTQYF. In DNA, the CDR3 is TGTGCCAGCAGCCCTTCTAGGGCTAGCGGGGGGCATACGCAGTATTTT.

This sequence joins TRBV5-1 and TRBJ1-1; 7 nucleotides agree with TRBD1. The CDR3 length is 15 residues. Germline V gene data show CDR1 as SGHRS and CDR2 as YFSETQ. J gave up 1 base and V 3 bases, and 6 bases lay outside the gene matches. This CDR3 is CASSSQTGTNTEAFF. The DNA for the CDR3 is TGCGCCAGCAGCTCCCAGACAGGGACGAACACTGAAGCTTTCTTT.

This clone has a single count. The gene calls are TRBV11-2 and TRBJ1-5, with no clear D. The CDR3 is 12 residues long. Per the germline V gene, CDR1 is SGHAT and CDR2 is FQNNGV. V was cut by 3 bases and J by 6 bases, with 6 bases left in between. The CDR3 nucleotides read TGTGCCAGCAGCTTTCTAGGTCAGCCCCAGCATTTT. Its translation is CASSFLGQPQHF.

The chain uses TRBV19 and TRBJ2-3, with 8 positions matching TRBD2. CDR1 and CDR2 from the germline V gene are LNHDA and SQIVND (reference sequence). The CDR3 is made up of 19 amino acids. The V and J ends lost 3 bases and 2 bases, in that order; junction bases with no gene match: 16. CDR3 sequence reads: CASSMISGALRPLTDTQYF. In DNA, the CDR3 is TGTGCCAGTAGTATGATTAGCGGGGCCCTTCGACCCCTCACAGATACGCAGTATTTT.

The genes are TRBV30 and TRBJ2-1, with 13 bases that match TRBD2. CDR3 length: 15 amino acids. V gave up 0 bases and J gave up 8 bases; unmatched junction bases: 4. Germline V gene lookup returns CDR1 GTSNPN and CDR2 SVGIG (reference sequence). CDR3 sequence reads: CAWSVLGLAGDEQFF. The CDR3 nucleotides read TGTGCCTGGAGTGTACTCGGACTAGCGGGGGATGAGCAGTTCTTC.

Remarks on this clone: The germline gene is not matched at one end of the junction; a read error may be the cause. CDR3 nucleotides: TGCGCCAGCAGCCAAGAATCGGTTACGGGGGCGGGGGAAGTCAACGGCCTGACTTTC. Its protein is CASSQESVTGAGEVNGLTF. The chain couples TRBV4-3 to TRBJ2-6; perhaps TRBD2 as D (7 bases). The germline CDR1 and CDR2 sequences are LGHNA and YSLEER. The CDR3 length is 19 residues.

This sequence joins TRBV5-4 and TRBJ1-2; perhaps TRBD1 as D (5 bases). The CDR3 contains 17 residues. Deletions cut 0 bases from V and 4 bases from J, with 19 bases between. Germline V gives CDR1 SGHNT, CDR2 YYREEE (reference sequence). CDR3 bases: TGTGCCAGCAGCTTGGCTGCTTTGGGGGGTACTGGCTATGGCTACACCTTC. This translates into CASSLAALGGTGYGYTF.

This clone appeared a few times. The chain couples TRBV18 to TRBJ1-4; 11 bases fit TRBD1. V dropped 3 bases and J dropped 7; count of bases not matched to a gene: 4. CDR1 and CDR2 (germline): KGHSH, LQKENI. This CDR3 has 15 residues. CDR3 sequence: CASSPRTGGGEKLFF. The CDR3 DNA reads as TGTGCCAGCTCACCCCGGACAGGGGGCGGTGAAAAACTGTTTTTT.

The chain combines TRBV10-1 with TRBJ1-1, with D perhaps matching TRBD1 (6 bases). CDR1 and CDR2 from the germline V gene are WNHNN and SYGVQD (reference sequence). Trimming pared 6 bases from V and 4 bases from J, leaving 15 bases between. The CDR3 sequence is 14 residues long. CDR3 in amino acids: CASSGDTGGTEAFF. CDR3 sequence (DNA): TGCGCCAGCAGCGGGGACACGGGGGGCACTGAAGCTTTCTTT.

The CDR3 region has the DNA TGCAGCGTGAAGCCGGGACAGCATTCCTACGAGCAGTACTTC. As protein: CSVKPGQHSYEQYF. The chain employs TRBV29-1 and TRBJ2-7, with TRBD1 matching over 7 bases. The CDR3 runs to 14 residues. CDR1 SQVTM and CDR2 ANQGSEA come from the germline V gene. Trimming at V came to 6 bases and at J to 1 base, leaving 9 bases not matched to a gene.

With respect to this clone: The identical CDR3 is also encoded by other nucleotide sequences in the sample. The chain carries TRBV27 and TRBJ1-1, with TRBD1 matching 7 bases. The germline V gene encodes CDR1 MNHEY and CDR2 SMNVEV (reference sequence). The junction had 8 bases not matched to a gene; V was cut back by 5 bases and J by 5 bases. CDR3 length equals 14 residues. Written as DNA, the CDR3 is TGTGCCAGCAGTCTACAGGGGCTGGGGACTGAAGCTTTCTTT. This codes for CASSLQGLGTEAFF.

This clone was observed once. The DNA of the CDR3 is TGTGCCAGCAGCTTAGGCCTGACTAGCGGAATCTACGAGCAGTACTTC. It yields the protein CASSLGLTSGIYEQYF. This sequence joins TRBV7-9 and TRBJ2-7; 9 bases are shared with TRBD2. With 1 base clipped from V and 3 bases from J, the junction kept 7 bases outside the gene matches. This CDR3 is 16 amino acids long. Germline V gene data show CDR1 as SEHNR and CDR2 as FQNEAQ (reference sequence).

V and J are TRBV6-5 and TRBJ1-1; D is unclear. V was shortened by 2 bases and J by 4 bases, with 8 bases between the two germline ends. Germline V gene data show CDR1 as MNHEY and CDR2 as SVGAGI. The CDR3 totals 13 residues. CDR3 in amino acids: CASSYQVGTEAFF. The CDR3 DNA reads TGTGCCAGCAGTTACCAGGTTGGCACTGAAGCTTTCTTT.

This chain connects TRBV5-1 to TRBJ2-1; D is possibly TRBD2 (6 bases). This CDR3 region has 14 residues. Trimming took off 5 bases at V and 9 bases at J, with 18 bases between the two ends. CDR1 SGHRS and CDR2 YFSETQ come from the germline V gene. In DNA, the CDR3 is TGCGCCAGCAGGTGGGACTTGGCGATAATTGAGCAGTTCTTC. This codes for CASRWDLAIIEQFF.

The CDR3 bases are TGTGCCAGTAGTCCCTCAGGGGGCTATAGCAATCAGCCCCAGCATTTT. This translates into CASSPSGGYSNQPQHF. This sequence joins TRBV19 and TRBJ1-5, with 8 nucleotides matching TRBD1. The trim removed 5 bases at V and 0 bases at J, leaving 6 bases unmatched. The CDR3 has 16 residues. Germline V gene sequence: CDR1 LNHDA, CDR2 SQIVND (reference sequence).

The rearrangement joins TRBV5-1 to TRBJ1-2, with D uncertain. The V and J ends lost 0 bases and 4 bases respectively, with 7 bases between them. The CDR3 spans 13 residues. Germline values: CDR1 SGHRS, CDR2 YFSETQ. The CDR3 sequence: CASSLDSPYGYTF. CDR3 nucleotides: TGCGCCAGCAGCTTGGACAGCCCCTATGGCTACACCTTC.